Listed below are T cell receptor beta chains from one sample, sequenced in a study of cytomegalovirus exposure and HLA in healthy donors. Some clones are missing from TCRdb's copy, which holds only in-frame ones; the method was immunoSEQ multiplex PCR. This specimen shows roughly 220,000 clones; the ten leading clones hold 1.1%. The sample consisted of PBMCs. All receptors come from a girl aged 2-10 years in good health and CMV-seropositive. Each CDR3 is given with its conserved first and last residue. D genes are given only for firm matches.

>TRBD1|TRBV6-6|TRBJ1-2
TGTGCCAGCAGGAGGGACAGCCGCTACACCTTC
CASRRDSRYTF
>TRBD1|TRBV5-4|TRBJ1-6
TGTGCCAGCAGCATAGACAGGGATAATTCACCCCTCCACTTT
CASSIDRDNSPLHF
>NA|TRBV27|TRBJ2-7
TGTGCCAGCAGCCGCTGGGGACAAACCTACGAGCAGTACTTC
CASSRWGQTYEQYF
>NA|TRBV5-1|TRBJ1-4
TGCGCCAGCAGCTTGACAGAAATAACAACTAATGAAAAACTGTTTTTT
CASSLTEITTNEKLFF
>TRBD2|TRBV7-2|TRBJ2-7
TGTGCCAGCAGCTTAGTGGCTAGCGGGAGCTACGAGCAGTACTTC
CASSLVASGSYEQYF
>TRBD2|TRBV5-1|TRBJ2-1
TGCGCCAGCAGCGGGACTAGCGGGATCAATGAGCAGTTCTTC
CASSGTSGINEQFF
>TRBD2|TRBV7-9|TRBJ2-7
TGTGCCAGCAGCCAGCTAGCGGGAGGAGCCTACGAGCAGTACTTC
CASSQLAGGAYEQYF
>TRBD1|TRBV28|TRBJ2-1
TGTGCCAGCAGGGACAGGAGTCCCTACAATGAGCAGTTCTTC
CASRDRSPYNEQFF
>NA|TRBV27|TRBJ1-1
TGTGCCAGCAGCCCTCCTACGGGGGCTGAAGCTTTCTTT
CASSPPTGAEAFF
>TRBD2|TRBV29-1|TRBJ2-7
TGCAGCGTTGACCCTAGCGGGACGTTCGAGCAGTACTTC
CSVDPSGTFEQYF
>NA|TRBV7-3|TRBJ2-1
TGTGCCAGCAGCTCCGGAACGGGCTACAATGAGCAGTTCTTC
CASSSGTGYNEQFF
>NA|TRBV7-9|TRBJ2-7
TGTGCCAGCAGCGAAATTGTCCGGGAACCCTACGAGCAGTACTTC
CASSEIVREPYEQYF
>NA|TRBV12-2|TRBJ2-7
TGTGCAAGTCGCTTAGCATGGAGTAGGGGGACAGGACGTCGCGGGAGCGGCGAGCAGTACTTC
CASRLAWSRGTGRRGSGEQYF
>TRBD2|TRBV11-3|TRBJ2-5
TGTGCCAGCAGCTTTGGGACTAGCGGGAGCCATCAAGAGACCCAGTACTTC
CASSFGTSGSHQETQYF
>TRBD1|TRBV5-5|TRBJ2-2
TGTGCCAGCAGCTTCCAGGGGGAAAACACCGGGGAGCTGTTTTTT
CASSFQGENTGELFF
>NA|TRBV7-9|TRBJ2-1
TGTGCCAGCAGCTGGCGAGGGGGGGTCAATGAGCAGTTCTTC
CASSWRGGVNEQFF
>NA|TRBV27|TRBJ2-2
TGTGCCAGCAGTTTATGGGGTGGTAGCGGATACACCGGGGAGCTGTTTTTT
CASSLWGGSGYTGELFF
>NA|TRBV4-1|TRBJ2-7
TGCGCCAGCAGCCAAGTAGGCTGGGCAGATCCTCCCTACGAGCAGTACTTC
CASSQVGWADPPYEQYF